One sample yielded the 25 T cell receptor beta chains listed below, sequenced in a study of cytomegalovirus exposure and HLA in healthy donors. PCR primers comprised 60 Vbeta and 13 Jbeta primers. Sequenced by immunoSEQ multiplex PCR; TCRdb stores in-frame clones only, minus some. Among just under 95,000 clones listed, under 85% were seen once. Sequenced sample: PBMCs. These receptors originate from a man aged 50 or older in good health and CMV-seropositive.

This rearrangement joins TRBV7-2 to TRBJ1-6; TRBD1 agrees at 7 bases. This CDR3 region has 16 residues. With 7 bases clipped from V and 4 bases from J, the junction kept 10 bases outside the gene matches. Germline V lookup: CDR1 SGHTA, CDR2 FQGNSA. The CDR3 reads CASTRQGRGYNSPLHF. DNA for the CDR3: TGTGCCAGCACGCGACAGGGAAGGGGTTATAATTCACCCCTCCACTTT.

The chain couples TRBV7-9 to TRBJ2-1, with TRBD2 identical over 10 bases. Germline V gene lookup returns CDR1 SEHNR and CDR2 FQNEAQ (reference sequence). The CDR3 has 15 residues. The J segment lost 4 bases and the V segment lost 5 bases, leaving 5 bases of the junction unmatched. Here the CDR3 reads CASSASGGEYNEQFF. Here the CDR3 DNA reads TGTGCCAGCAGCGCGAGCGGGGGGGAGTACAATGAGCAGTTCTTC. Looking up the rest from reference TRBV7-9 and TRBJ2-1 gives the full variable domain: DTGVSQNPRHKITKRGQNVTFRCDPISEHNRLYWYRQTLGQGPEFLTYFQNEAQLEKSRLLSDRFSAERPKGSFSTLEIQRTEQGDSAMYLCASSASGGEYNEQFFGPGTRLTVL.

The genes are TRBV19 and TRBJ2-3; the match to TRBD1 covers 7 bases. CDR3 length: 14 residues. The ends lost 1 base at V and 6 bases at J; junction bases unmatched: 4. Germline CDR1 reads LNHDA; CDR2 reads SQIVND (reference sequence). The DNA of the CDR3 is TGTGCCAGTAGTATAGGGACAGGCGGGGATACGCAGTATTTT. It specifies CASSIGTGGDTQYF.

The chain joins TRBV27 to TRBJ1-1, with a weak D call TRBD1 (5 bases). The germline V gene has CDR1 MNHEY and CDR2 SMNVEV (reference sequence). The CDR3 is made up of 17 amino acids. V was shortened by 5 bases and J by 1 base, with 20 bases between the two germline ends. The CDR3: CASSPLGGGRQNTEAFF. The CDR3, as DNA: TGTGCCAGCAGTCCGCTGGGCGGGGGGAGACAGAACACTGAAGCTTTCTTT.

This chain uses TRBV18 with TRBJ1-5; TRBD1 aligns across 8 bases. The CDR3 is made up of 16 amino acids. Germline V gene data show CDR1 as KGHSH and CDR2 as LQKENI. V dropped 2 bases and J dropped 6; count of bases not matched to a gene: 9. This chain's CDR3 is CASSPGGAGGFQPQHF. The CDR3 nucleotides read TGTGCCAGCTCACCAGGCGGGGCAGGGGGCTTTCAGCCCCAGCATTTT.

The V and J genes are TRBV4-3 and TRBJ2-3, with D perhaps matching TRBD1 (6 bases). Germline V gene sequence: CDR1 LGHNA, CDR2 YSLEER. Trimming took 0 bases from V and 6 from J, leaving 13 bases between them. The CDR3 spans 15 residues. The CDR3 DNA reads as TGCGCCAGCAGCCAAGATGGGCAGGGGACCGATACGCAGTATTTT. Protein: CASSQDGQGTDTQYF.

The J gene is TRBJ1-2, the V gene TRBV5-3; no clear D gene. TRBV5-3 has ORF status, its function being uncertain. The CDR3 has 15 amino acids. Between the trimmed V and J ends, which lost 0 bases and 8 bases, there was a span of 17 bases. CDR3 protein: CARSLGELECLGYTF. The CDR3 DNA sequence: TGTGCCAGAAGCTTGGGAGAACTGGAGTGTCTGGGCTACACCTTC.

The V call is TRBV5-1, the J call TRBJ2-7; 8 bases map to TRBD1. CDR1 SGHRS and CDR2 YFSETQ come from the germline V gene. The J segment lost 1 base and the V segment lost 6 bases, leaving 12 bases of the junction unmatched. The CDR3 has 16 residues. This CDR3 is CASTPLSGQGSYEQYF. The CDR3 region has the DNA TGCGCCAGCACCCCGCTTTCTGGACAGGGTTCCTACGAGCAGTACTTC.

The V gene is TRBV7-9, the J gene TRBJ1-2; 8 bases fit TRBD1. Germline CDR1 is SEHNR and CDR2 is FQNEAQ (reference sequence). The CDR3 is 13 amino acids. J lost 4 bases, V lost 3 bases, and 1 base had no gene match. CDR3 bases: TGTGCCAGCAGCTTTCAGGGGGCCTATGGCTACACCTTC. Encoded protein: CASSFQGAYGYTF.

The CDR3 spells CASSLGQGNEQYF. CDR3 bases: TGTGCCAGCAGCCTCGGACAGGGCAACGAGCAGTACTTC. This rearrangement joins TRBV7-9 to TRBJ2-5; 8 bases fit TRBD1. The closer fit of TRBJ2-7 to the DNA end suggests the J call may be wrong. This CDR3 is built from 13 residues. Germline V gene data show CDR1 as SEHNR and CDR2 as FQNEAQ (reference sequence).

The chain has TRBV19 and TRBJ1-1, with 12 bases matching TRBD1. Germline loops: CDR1 LNHDA, CDR2 SQIVND (reference sequence). The ends lost 3 bases at V and 6 bases at J; junction bases unmatched: 11. CDR3 length: 17 residues. CDR3 amino acids: CASSILVRDRGPAEAFF. Written as DNA, the CDR3 is TGTGCCAGTAGTATTCTGGTCAGGGACAGGGGGCCTGCTGAAGCTTTCTTT.

The rearrangement joins TRBV6-5 to TRBJ1-6, with 8 bases aligning to TRBD1. Trimming at V came to 7 bases and at J to 7 bases, leaving 6 bases not matched to a gene. Germline lookup yields CDR1 MNHEY and CDR2 SVGAGI. CDR3 size: 14 residues. DNA for the CDR3: TGTGCCAGCACCCTGACAGGGGTAAATTCACCCCTCCACTTT. Its translation is CASTLTGVNSPLHF.

The chain links TRBV6-5 to TRBJ1-2; 7 nucleotides align to TRBD1. This CDR3 is 14 amino acids long. Germline V CDR1 and CDR2: MNHEY, SVGAGI. Trimming cost V 8 bases and J 1 base; bases outside gene matches: 7. The CDR3 loop is CASVKGTDNYGYTF. CDR3 nucleotide sequence: TGTGCCAGCGTCAAAGGGACAGATAACTATGGCTACACCTTC.

The V call is TRBV14, the J call TRBJ2-6, with D possibly being TRBD2 (6 bases). This CDR3 has 18 residues. V was clipped by 4 bases and J by 0 bases, with 16 bases between them. The V gene's germline CDR1 is SGHDN and CDR2 FVKESK. DNA for the CDR3: TGTGCCAGCAGCCCCGAGCAGCTCGGGGGCTCTGGGGCCAACGTCCTGACTTTC. Translated, it gives CASSPEQLGGSGANVLTF.

The V and J genes are TRBV5-4 and TRBJ2-3, with 7 bases matching TRBD1. The ends lost 2 bases at V and 1 base at J; junction bases unmatched: 7. The CDR3 extends over 16 amino acids. Germline V CDR1 and CDR2: SGHNT, YYREEE (reference sequence). DNA for the CDR3: TGTGCCAGCAGCTTAGGGACAGTGTTGGGCACAGATACGCAGTATTTT. This encodes CASSLGTVLGTDTQYF.

The rearrangement joins TRBV7-3 to TRBJ2-1, with D possibly being TRBD1 (6 bases). There are 14 residues in the CDR3. The germline V gene has CDR1 SGHTA and CDR2 FQGTGA. V was clipped by 1 base and J by 3 bases, with 7 bases between them. CDR3 loop: CASSLNRDYNEQFF. DNA for the CDR3: TGTGCCAGCAGCTTAAACAGGGACTACAATGAGCAGTTCTTC.

The chain uses TRBV5-1 and TRBJ2-5, with TRBD2 matching 11 bases. Unmatched junction bases numbered 9, after V lost 3 bases and J lost 5 bases. The CDR3 length is 16 residues. Germline lookup yields CDR1 SGHRS and CDR2 YFSETQ. The CDR3 loop is CASSWVTSGAYETQYF. The DNA of the CDR3 is TGCGCCAGCAGCTGGGTGACTAGCGGGGCGTATGAGACCCAGTACTTC.

Concerning this clone itself: Sequence at one end of the junction differs from germline and may be a read error. The chain combines TRBV7-9 with TRBJ1-6; the match to TRBD1 covers 7 bases. The CDR3 sequence is 12 residues long. Per the germline V gene, CDR1 is SEHNR and CDR2 is FQNEAQ (reference sequence). CDR3 protein: CSSRQGDSPLHF. CDR3 DNA sequence: TGTTCCAGCCGACAGGGAGATTCACCCCTCCACTTT.

This clone appeared once. The V gene is TRBV12-2, the J gene TRBJ2-7; the table's TRBD1 call for D was not verified on the DNA. TRBV12-2 is annotated as a pseudogene. The CDR3 is made up of 19 amino acids. For the CDR3, the DNA is TGTGCAAGTCGCTCGGTACCGGGACAGGGCCTCGTTGGAGACTACGAGCAGTACTTC. Residues: CASRSVPGQGLVGDYEQYF.

This chain connects TRBV5-1 to TRBJ2-3, with D perhaps TRBD1 (6 bases). There are 15 residues in the CDR3. Germline CDR1 is SGHRS and CDR2 is YFSETQ. V was trimmed by 4 bases and J by 2 bases, leaving 14 bases between them. The CDR3 sequence: CASSPGQHLTDTQYF. The CDR3 DNA reads TGCGCCAGCAGCCCTGGACAGCACCTCACAGATACGCAGTATTTT.

The chain employs TRBV6-6 and TRBJ1-5, with D unclear. Germline CDR1 reads MNHNY; CDR2 reads SVGAGI (reference sequence). V was clipped by 8 bases and J by 0 bases, with 14 bases between them. The CDR3 covers 15 residues. The CDR3 region is CASAQRVDSNQPQHF. The CDR3 DNA is TGTGCCAGCGCCCAGCGGGTGGATAGCAATCAGCCCCAGCATTTT.

This clone was seen just once. The identical CDR3 is also encoded by other nucleotide sequences in the sample. This chain joins TRBV6-1 and TRBJ1-1; unclear D gene. V was clipped by 4 bases and J by 0 bases, with 6 bases between them. Per germline, CDR1 MNHNS and CDR2 SASEGT. The CDR3 covers 13 residues. The CDR3, as DNA: TGTGCCAGCAGTGGCCAGGTGAACACTGAAGCTTTCTTT. It is translated as CASSGQVNTEAFF.

This clone was found once. The chain combines TRBV14 with TRBJ1-5, with no clear D. Deletions cut 0 bases from V and 9 bases from J, with 9 bases between. In germline, CDR1 is SGHDN, CDR2 FVKESK. The CDR3 covers 13 residues. The CDR3 DNA is TGTGCCAGCAGCCAAGATCGGGGTGGGCCCCAGCATTTT. Protein: CASSQDRGGPQHF.

Details on this clone: At one of its ends the junction is not consistent with the germline gene, which may arise from a read error. The genes are TRBV7-9 and TRBJ1-4; D is unclear. Per germline, CDR1 SEHNR and CDR2 FQNEAQ (reference sequence). The CDR3 loop spans 12 amino acids. The CDR3 bases are TGTTCCAGCAGCTCAGAAAATGAAAAACTGTTTTTT. Amino acids: CSSSSENEKLFF.

Of note for this clone: The junction does not match germline at one end; this may be a read error. The chain is built from TRBV6-1 and TRBJ1-2; no reliable D call. Germline CDR1 and CDR2: MNHNS and SASEGT. The CDR3 contains 14 residues. In nucleotides, the CDR3 is TGTGCCAGCAGTGAAGTAGGAGGGTTCGATGGCTACCCCTTC. Translated: CASSEVGGFDGYPF.